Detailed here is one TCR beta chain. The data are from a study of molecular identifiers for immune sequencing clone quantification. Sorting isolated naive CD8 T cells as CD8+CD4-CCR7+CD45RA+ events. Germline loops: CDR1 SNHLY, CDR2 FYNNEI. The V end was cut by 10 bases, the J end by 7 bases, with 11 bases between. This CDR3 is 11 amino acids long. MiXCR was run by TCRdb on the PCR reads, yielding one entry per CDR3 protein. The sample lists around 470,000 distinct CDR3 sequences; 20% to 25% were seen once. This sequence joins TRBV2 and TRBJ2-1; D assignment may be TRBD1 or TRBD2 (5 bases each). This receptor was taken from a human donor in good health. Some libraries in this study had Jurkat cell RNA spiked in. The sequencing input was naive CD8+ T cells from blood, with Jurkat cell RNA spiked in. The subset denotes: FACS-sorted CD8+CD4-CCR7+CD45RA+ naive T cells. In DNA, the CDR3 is TGTGCCATCCTTTGGGGGAATGAGCAGTTCTTC. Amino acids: CAILWGNEQFF.